One sample yielded the 21 T cell receptor beta chains listed below, sequenced in a study of shared clonotypes between healthy human individuals. Sequencing was performed with immunoSEQ multiplex PCR; in TCRdb, only in-frame clones are kept and a portion is missing. The sample shows a few million clones, roughly 92% of them seen only once. Sequenced material: naive CD4+ T cells sorted from blood. Documented subset: CD45RA+ positively selected. These receptors were taken from a man aged 18 to 35 in good health.

This rearrangement joins TRBV5-1 to TRBJ2-4; D might be TRBD2 (5 bases). CDR3 size: 18 residues. Germline CDR1 SGHRS, CDR2 YFSETQ. Between the trimmed V and J ends, which lost 4 bases and 0 bases, there was a span of 20 bases. This chain's CDR3 is CASSPRRGSSLAKNIQYF. CDR3 in DNA: TGCGCCAGCAGCCCAAGAAGAGGGTCCTCCTTAGCCAAAAACATTCAGTACTTC.

The chain recombines TRBV30 with TRBJ2-3, with 12 positions matching TRBD2. The CDR3 extends over 16 amino acids. The J segment lost 5 bases and the V segment lost 3 bases, leaving 9 bases of the junction unmatched. The germline V gene encodes CDR1 GTSNPN and CDR2 SVGIG (reference sequence). For the CDR3, the DNA is TGTGCCTGGAGCAGAGCTAGCGGGGGGGCCCGAGATACGCAGTATTTT. It specifies CAWSRASGGARDTQYF.

In regard to this clone: Other DNA sequences in this specimen translate into the identical CDR3. The chain carries TRBV11-2 and TRBJ2-2; TRBD2 matches 7 bases. The CDR3 has 15 residues. The ends lost 6 bases at V and 1 base at J; junction bases unmatched: 5. Germline V lookup: CDR1 SGHAT, CDR2 FQNNGV. The CDR3 reads CASSPGTKNTGELFF. CDR3 DNA: TGTGCCAGCAGTCCCGGGACTAAGAACACCGGGGAGCTGTTTTTT.

The CDR3 DNA reads TGTGCCAGCAGCTTGGGGACCACCCTTACCCAGTACTTC. As protein: CASSLGTTLTQYF. This rearrangement joins TRBV5-4 to TRBJ2-5; D is ambiguous. The CDR3 contains 13 residues. Trimming took 0 bases from V and 8 from J, leaving 11 bases between them. CDR1 and CDR2 (germline): SGHNT, YYREEE (reference sequence).

On this clone itself: The sample holds other DNA sequences that translate to the same CDR3. V is TRBV5-1 and J is TRBJ2-3; 13 nucleotides align to TRBD2. This CDR3 has 17 amino acids. In germline, CDR1 is SGHRS, CDR2 YFSETQ. V lost 0 bases to trimming and J lost 2 bases; unmatched junction nucleotides: 3. CDR3 in amino acids: CASSLGGLAGLTDTQYF. The CDR3 nucleotides read TGCGCCAGCAGCTTGGGGGGACTAGCGGGACTCACAGATACGCAGTATTTT.

The rearrangement joins TRBV7-9 to TRBJ2-2, with D possibly TRBD1 on 6 matching bases. Germline V gene data show CDR1 as SEHNR and CDR2 as FQNEAQ (reference sequence). CDR3 size: 14 residues. The V and J ends lost 8 bases and 3 bases respectively, with 13 bases between them. CDR3 DNA sequence: TGTGCCAGCCAGGGGCAGGGTGACACCGGGGAGCTGTTTTTT. Translating it yields CASQGQGDTGELFF.

J is TRBJ1-6 and V is TRBV23-1; possible D gene TRBD1, 5 bases. TRBV23-1 is classed as an ORF, of uncertain function. The CDR3 covers 15 residues. V gave up 4 bases and J gave up 7 bases, with 14 bases separating them. The DNA of the CDR3 is TGCGCCAGCAGTCGGGCAGGGCTCCTAAATTCACCCCTCCACTTT. The encoded protein is CASSRAGLLNSPLHF.

This clone was seen a single time. The chain has TRBV28 and TRBJ2-2; D perhaps matches TRBD1 (6 bases). This CDR3 is 16 amino acids long. CDR1 and CDR2 (germline): MDHEN, SYDVKM. Trimming cost V 4 bases and J 0 bases, with 12 bases left between them. In DNA, the CDR3 is TGTGCCAGCAGTTACACCAGGGGCCCGAACACCGGGGAGCTGTTTTTT. As protein: CASSYTRGPNTGELFF.

The chain joins TRBV4-1 to TRBJ2-1; D uncertain. The CDR3 length is 13 residues. Germline V gene lookup returns CDR1 MGHRA and CDR2 YSYEKL. The germline V and J ends were trimmed by 5 bases and 4 bases, with 9 bases remaining between them. DNA for the CDR3: TGCGCCAGCAGCAGGCCCGGGTACAATGAGCAGTTCTTC. Translation: CASSRPGYNEQFF.

The gene calls are TRBV11-2 and TRBJ2-5, with D hard to call. With 5 bases removed from V and 1 base from J, the gap between germline ends came to 5 bases. The CDR3 runs to 12 residues. CDR1 is SGHAT and CDR2 is FQNNGV in the germline V gene. CDR3 bases: TGTGCCAGCAGCAGGCCCCAAGAGACCCAGTACTTC. Translating it yields CASSRPQETQYF.

The CDR3 nucleotides are TGTGCCAGCAGCTCGCGGGAGTACGGGGAGCTGTTTTTT. Encoded protein: CASSSREYGELFF. This chain connects TRBV7-2 to TRBJ2-2; the match to TRBD2 covers 7 bases. With 4 bases clipped from V and 7 bases from J, the junction kept 3 bases outside the gene matches. CDR3 length: 13 amino acids. Germline V lookup: CDR1 SGHTA, CDR2 FQGNSA.

The chain has TRBV10-3 and TRBJ2-3; weak D call: TRBD1 (5 bases). The CDR3 extends over 14 amino acids. Germline CDR1 ENHRY, CDR2 SYGVKD. Deletions cut 2 bases from V and 4 bases from J, with 10 bases between. CDR3 DNA: TGTGCCATCAGTGAGGGAGCAGGGCCAGATACGCAGTATTTT. It codes for CAISEGAGPDTQYF.

The V and J genes are TRBV2 and TRBJ1-5; tentative D call: TRBD1 (5 bases). The CDR3 sequence is 11 residues long. CDR1 SNHLY and CDR2 FYNNEI come from the germline V gene. The germline V and J ends were trimmed by 6 bases and 5 bases, with 5 bases remaining between them. CDR3 loop: CASSRDQPQHF. CDR3 bases: TGTGCCAGCAGCAGGGATCAGCCCCAGCATTTT.

Remarks on this clone: The identical CDR3 is also encoded by other nucleotide sequences in the sample. The chain links TRBV2 to TRBJ2-3; D uncertain. This CDR3 is 11 amino acids long. Trimming pared 2 bases from V and 7 bases from J, leaving 4 bases between. Germline CDR1 and CDR2: SNHLY and FYNNEI. Written as DNA, the CDR3 is TGTGCCAGCAGTGAACCGAATACGCAGTATTTT. Amino acid sequence: CASSEPNTQYF. The variable domain in full, completed from reference TRBV2 and TRBJ2-3, reads EPEVTQTPSHQVTQMGQEVILRCVPISNHLYFYWYRQILGQKVEFLVSFYNNEISEKSEIFDDQFSVERPDGSNFTLKIRSTKLEDSAMYFCASSEPNTQYFGPGTRLTVL.

The chain has TRBV5-1 and TRBJ1-1, with 7 bases identical to TRBD1. The CDR3 consists of 15 residues. Germline V lookup: CDR1 SGHRS, CDR2 YFSETQ. V dropped 2 bases and J dropped 5; count of bases not matched to a gene: 9. The CDR3 DNA is TGCGCCAGCAGCTTCGGACAGGTTGAAGGTACTGAAGCTTTCTTT. Amino acids: CASSFGQVEGTEAFF.

The gene calls are TRBV19 and TRBJ1-4; tentatively, D is TRBD1 (5 bases). Germline V gene sequence: CDR1 LNHDA, CDR2 SQIVND (reference sequence). Trimming took off 7 bases at V and 0 bases at J, with 6 bases between the two ends. This CDR3 contains 13 residues. CDR3 coding DNA: TGTGCCAGTAAGGGGACAACTAATGAAAAACTGTTTTTT. Encoded protein: CASKGTTNEKLFF.

This chain links TRBV13 with TRBJ1-3, with D possibly being TRBD1 (6 bases). CDR3 size: 18 residues. Germline CDR1 PRHDT, CDR2 FYEKMQ (reference sequence). Trimming pared 3 bases from V and 4 bases from J, leaving 22 bases between. CDR3 bases: TGTGCCAGCAGCTTCCGGGGGGCGAAAAGGGAAAAAGGAAACACCATATATTTT. This codes for CASSFRGAKREKGNTIYF.

The CDR3 coding sequence is TGTGCCACCGCCCAGGGATGGACTGAAGCTTTCTTT. It is translated as CATAQGWTEAFF. V usage is TRBV6-1 and J usage is TRBJ1-1; D might be TRBD1 (5 bases). The ends were cut back, 10 bases at V and 5 bases at J, with 14 bases in the middle. Germline CDR1 and CDR2: MNHNS and SASEGT. CDR3 length: 12 amino acids.

Comment on this clone: Different DNA sequences within this sample yield the same CDR3. The chain is built from TRBV18 and TRBJ2-5, with D uncertain. The germline gives CDR1 KGHSH, CDR2 LQKENI. V lost 6 bases and J lost 5, with 7 bases in between. The CDR3 is 11 residues long. The CDR3 region has the DNA TGTGCCAGCTCCCTGATCGAGACCCAGTACTTC. Translating it yields CASSLIETQYF.

The rearrangement links TRBV18 to TRBJ2-7; 11 nucleotides line up with TRBD1. The CDR3 is made up of 14 amino acids. Trimming cost V 7 bases and J 4 bases; bases outside gene matches: 6. In germline, CDR1 is KGHSH, CDR2 LQKENI. The CDR3 DNA reads TGTGCCAGCTGCCCCGGGACAGGGGGGTACGAGCAGTACTTC. This gives the protein CASCPGTGGYEQYF.

This clone showed up just once. The V gene is TRBV5-1, the J gene TRBJ2-7, with D possibly being TRBD2 (7 bases). The germline gives CDR1 SGHRS, CDR2 YFSETQ. Trimming removed 4 bases from V and 3 bases from J, with 20 bases in between. The CDR3 sequence is 16 residues long. Here the CDR3 reads CASSPAGVRGLYEQYF. CDR3 nucleotides: TGCGCCAGCAGCCCCGCGGGGGTCAGGGGCCTCTACGAGCAGTACTTC. Full variable domain (outside the CDR3, taken from reference TRBV5-1 and TRBJ2-7): KAGVTQTPRYLIKTRGQQVTLSCSPISGHRSVSWYQQTPGQGLQFLFEYFSETQRNKGNFPGRFSGRQFSNSRSEMNVSTLELGDSALYLCASSPAGVRGLYEQYFGPGTRLTVT.